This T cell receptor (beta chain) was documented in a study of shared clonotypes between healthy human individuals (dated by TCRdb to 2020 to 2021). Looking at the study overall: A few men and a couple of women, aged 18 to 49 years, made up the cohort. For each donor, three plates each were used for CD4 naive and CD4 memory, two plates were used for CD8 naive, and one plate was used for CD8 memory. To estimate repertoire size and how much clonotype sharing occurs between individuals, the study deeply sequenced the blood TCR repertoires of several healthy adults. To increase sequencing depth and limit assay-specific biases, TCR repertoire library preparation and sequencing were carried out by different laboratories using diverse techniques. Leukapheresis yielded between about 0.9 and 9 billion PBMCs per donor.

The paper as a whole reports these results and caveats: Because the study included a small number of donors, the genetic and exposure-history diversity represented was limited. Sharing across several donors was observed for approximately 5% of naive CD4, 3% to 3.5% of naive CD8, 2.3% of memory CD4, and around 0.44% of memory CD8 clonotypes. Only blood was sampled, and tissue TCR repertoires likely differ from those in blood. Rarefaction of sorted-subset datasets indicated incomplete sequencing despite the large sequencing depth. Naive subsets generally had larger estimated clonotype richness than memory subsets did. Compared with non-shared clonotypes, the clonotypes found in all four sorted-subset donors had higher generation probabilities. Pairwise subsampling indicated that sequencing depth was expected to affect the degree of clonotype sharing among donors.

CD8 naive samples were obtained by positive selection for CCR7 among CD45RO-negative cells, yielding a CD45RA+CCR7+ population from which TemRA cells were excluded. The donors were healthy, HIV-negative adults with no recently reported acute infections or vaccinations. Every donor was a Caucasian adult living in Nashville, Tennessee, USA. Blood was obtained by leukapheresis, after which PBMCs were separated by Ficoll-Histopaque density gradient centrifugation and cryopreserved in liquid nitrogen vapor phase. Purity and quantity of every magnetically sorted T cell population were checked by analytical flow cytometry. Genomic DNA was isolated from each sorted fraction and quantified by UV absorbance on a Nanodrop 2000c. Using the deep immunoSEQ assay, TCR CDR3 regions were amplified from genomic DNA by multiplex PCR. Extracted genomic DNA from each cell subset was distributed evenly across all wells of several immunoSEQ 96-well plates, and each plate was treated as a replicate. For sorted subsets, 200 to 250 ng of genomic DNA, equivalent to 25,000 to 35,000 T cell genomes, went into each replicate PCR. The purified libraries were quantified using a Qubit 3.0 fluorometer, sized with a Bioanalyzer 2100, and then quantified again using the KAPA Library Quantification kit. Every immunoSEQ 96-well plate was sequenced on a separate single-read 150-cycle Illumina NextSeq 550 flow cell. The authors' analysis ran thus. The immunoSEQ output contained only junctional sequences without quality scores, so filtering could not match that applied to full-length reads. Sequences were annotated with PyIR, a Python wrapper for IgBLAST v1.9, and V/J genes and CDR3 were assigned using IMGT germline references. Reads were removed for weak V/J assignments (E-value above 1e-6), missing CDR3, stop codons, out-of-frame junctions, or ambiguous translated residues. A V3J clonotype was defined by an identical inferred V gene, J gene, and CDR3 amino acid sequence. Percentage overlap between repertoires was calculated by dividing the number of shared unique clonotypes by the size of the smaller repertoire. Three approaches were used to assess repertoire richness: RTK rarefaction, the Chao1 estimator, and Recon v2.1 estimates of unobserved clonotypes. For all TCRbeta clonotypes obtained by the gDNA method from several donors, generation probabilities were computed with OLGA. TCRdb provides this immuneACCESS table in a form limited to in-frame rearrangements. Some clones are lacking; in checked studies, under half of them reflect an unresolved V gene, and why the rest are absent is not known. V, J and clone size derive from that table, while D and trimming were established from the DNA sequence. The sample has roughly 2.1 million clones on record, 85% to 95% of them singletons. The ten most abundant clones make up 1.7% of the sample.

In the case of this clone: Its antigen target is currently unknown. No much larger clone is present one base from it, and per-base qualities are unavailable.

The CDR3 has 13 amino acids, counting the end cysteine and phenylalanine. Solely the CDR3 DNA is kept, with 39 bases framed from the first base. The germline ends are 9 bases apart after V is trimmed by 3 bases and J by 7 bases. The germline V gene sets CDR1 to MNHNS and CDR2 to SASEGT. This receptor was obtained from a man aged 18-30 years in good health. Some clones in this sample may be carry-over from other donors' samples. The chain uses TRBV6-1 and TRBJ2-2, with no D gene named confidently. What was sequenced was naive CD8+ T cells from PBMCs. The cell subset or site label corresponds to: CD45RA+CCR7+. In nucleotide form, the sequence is TGTGCCAGCAGTGAGACCCATGGCGGGGAGCTGTTTTTT. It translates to CASSETHGGELFF.